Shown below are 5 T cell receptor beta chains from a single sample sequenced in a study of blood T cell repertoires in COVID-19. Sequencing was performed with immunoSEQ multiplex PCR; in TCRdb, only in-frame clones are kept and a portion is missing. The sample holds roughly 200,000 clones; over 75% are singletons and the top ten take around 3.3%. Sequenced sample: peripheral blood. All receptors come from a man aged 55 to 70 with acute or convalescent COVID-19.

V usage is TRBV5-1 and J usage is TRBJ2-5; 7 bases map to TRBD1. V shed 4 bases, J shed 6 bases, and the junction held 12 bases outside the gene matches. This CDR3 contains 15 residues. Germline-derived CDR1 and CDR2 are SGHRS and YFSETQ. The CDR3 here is CASSLLSTGRQTQYF. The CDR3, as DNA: TGCGCCAGCAGCCTCCTATCGACAGGGCGGCAGACCCAGTACTTC.

CDR3 residues: CASSDQGWNTEAFF. The CDR3, as DNA: TGTGCCAGCAGTGACCAGGGGTGGAACACTGAAGCTTTCTTT. The chain employs TRBV2 and TRBJ1-1; maybe TRBD1 (6 bases). Germline CDR1 and CDR2: SNHLY and FYNNEI. There are 14 residues in the CDR3. V was clipped by 3 bases and J by 1 base, with 9 bases between them.

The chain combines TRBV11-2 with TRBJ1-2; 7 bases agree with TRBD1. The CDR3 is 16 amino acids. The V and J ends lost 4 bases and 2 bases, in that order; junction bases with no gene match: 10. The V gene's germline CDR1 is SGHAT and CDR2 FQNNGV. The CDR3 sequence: CASSSGRGWGNYGYTF. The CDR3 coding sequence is TGTGCCAGCAGCTCGGGCAGGGGGTGGGGGAACTATGGCTACACCTTC.

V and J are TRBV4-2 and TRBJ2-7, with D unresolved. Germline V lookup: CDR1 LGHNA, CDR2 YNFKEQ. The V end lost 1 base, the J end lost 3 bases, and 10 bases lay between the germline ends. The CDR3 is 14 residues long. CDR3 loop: CASSQAPSGYEQYF. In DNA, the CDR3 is TGTGCCAGCAGCCAAGCACCCTCCGGCTACGAGCAGTACTTC.

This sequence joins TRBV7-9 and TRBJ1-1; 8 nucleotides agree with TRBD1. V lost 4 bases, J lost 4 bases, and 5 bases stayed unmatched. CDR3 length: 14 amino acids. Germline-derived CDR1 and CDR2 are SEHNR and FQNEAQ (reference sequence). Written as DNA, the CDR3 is TGTGCCAGCAGCTCGGACAGGGTCTCCACTGAAGCTTTCTTT. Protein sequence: CASSSDRVSTEAFF. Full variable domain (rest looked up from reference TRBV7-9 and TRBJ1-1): DTGVSQNPRHKITKRGQNVTFRCDPISEHNRLYWYRQTLGQGPEFLTYFQNEAQLEKSRLLSDRFSAERPKGSFSTLEIQRTEQGDSAMYLCASSSDRVSTEAFFGQGTRLTVV.